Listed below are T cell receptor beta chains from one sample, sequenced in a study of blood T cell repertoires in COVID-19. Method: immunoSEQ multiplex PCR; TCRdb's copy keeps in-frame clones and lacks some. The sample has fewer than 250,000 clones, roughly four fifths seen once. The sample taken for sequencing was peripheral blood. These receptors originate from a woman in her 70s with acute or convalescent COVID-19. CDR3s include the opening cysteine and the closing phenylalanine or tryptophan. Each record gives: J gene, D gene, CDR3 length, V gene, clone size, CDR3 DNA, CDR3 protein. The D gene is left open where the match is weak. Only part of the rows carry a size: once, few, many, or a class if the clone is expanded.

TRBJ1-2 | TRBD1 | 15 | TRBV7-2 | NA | TGTGCCAGCAGCCCCGAGGGGGCAATCGGCTATGGCTACACCTTC | CASSPEGAIGYGYTF
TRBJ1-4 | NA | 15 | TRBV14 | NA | TGTGCCAGCAGCTCTCGTTCGGGGAGGAATGAAAAACTGTTTTTT | CASSSRSGRNEKLFF
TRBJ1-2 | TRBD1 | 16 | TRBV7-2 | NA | TGTGCCAGCAGCTTAATTATGGGGCAGGGGGACTATGGCTACACCTTC | CASSLIMGQGDYGYTF
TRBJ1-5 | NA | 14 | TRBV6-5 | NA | TGTGCCAGCAGGGCCGGAGAGATCAATCAGCCCCAGCATTTT | CASRAGEINQPQHF
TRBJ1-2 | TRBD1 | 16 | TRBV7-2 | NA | TGTGCCAGCAGCTTAAGACAGGGCTCAAGGAACTATGGCTACACCTTC | CASSLRQGSRNYGYTF
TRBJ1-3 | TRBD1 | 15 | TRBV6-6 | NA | TGTGCCAGCAGTCCTGGACAGGGGATCGGAAACACCATATATTTT | CASSPGQGIGNTIYF
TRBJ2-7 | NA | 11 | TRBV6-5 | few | TGTGCCAGCAGTTCGAGGAACGAGCAGTACTTC | CASSSRNEQYF
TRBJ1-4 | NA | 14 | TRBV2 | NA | TGTGCCAGCAGTGTAGAGGGCGTTAATGAAAAACTGTTTTTT | CASSVEGVNEKLFF
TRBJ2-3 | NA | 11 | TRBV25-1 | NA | TGTGCCAGCACAAGTATCAGTACGCAGTATTTT | CASTSISTQYF
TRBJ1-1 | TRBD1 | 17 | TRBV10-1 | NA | TGCGCCAGCAGTCGACAGGGGTTAACAAGACTGAACACTGAAGCTTTCTTT | CASSRQGLTRLNTEAFF
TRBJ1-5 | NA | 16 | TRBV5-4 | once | TGTGCCAGCAGCTTGGACGGGATGGGGAGCAATCAGCCCCAGCATTTT | CASSLDGMGSNQPQHF
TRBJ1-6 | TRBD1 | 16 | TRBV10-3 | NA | TGTGCCATCAGTGAGTCCCCGACAGGGTTGAATTCACCCCTCCACTTT | CAISESPTGLNSPLHF
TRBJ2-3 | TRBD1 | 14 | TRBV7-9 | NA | TGTGCCAGCAGCGAGACAGGGGGCACAGATACGCAGTATTTT | CASSETGGTDTQYF
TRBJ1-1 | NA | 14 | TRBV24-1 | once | TGTGCCACCAGTGATAACAGGGTGGGCACTGAAGCTTTCTTT | CATSDNRVGTEAFF
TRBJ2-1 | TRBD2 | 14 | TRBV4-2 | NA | TGTGCCAGCAGCCAAGATACGGGGGGGGATGAGCAGTTCTTC | CASSQDTGGDEQFF
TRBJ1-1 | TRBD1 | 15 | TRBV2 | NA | TGTGCCAGCAGGCCACGGACAGGGGGGAACACTGAAGCTTTCTTT | CASRPRTGGNTEAFF
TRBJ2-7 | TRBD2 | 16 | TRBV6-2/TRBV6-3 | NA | TGTGCCAGCAGTTACGGGAGCGGGGGGTTATCCTACGAGCAGTACTTC | CASSYGSGGLSYEQYF
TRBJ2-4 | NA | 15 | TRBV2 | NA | TGTGCCAGCAGTGCAGACACACTAGCCAAAAACATTCAGTACTTC | CASSADTLAKNIQYF
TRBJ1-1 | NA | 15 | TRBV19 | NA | TGTGCCAGTAGTATTGGGAGCCGGCGGAACACTGAAGCTTTCTTT | CASSIGSRRNTEAFF
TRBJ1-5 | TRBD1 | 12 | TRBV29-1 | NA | TGCAGCGTTCGACAGGGAAATCAGCCCCAGCATTTT | CSVRQGNQPQHF
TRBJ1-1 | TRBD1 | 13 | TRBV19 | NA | TGTGCCAGTGGGGGGACAGGGCACACTGAAGCTTTCTTT | CASGGTGHTEAFF
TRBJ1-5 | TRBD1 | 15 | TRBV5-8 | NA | TGTGCCAGCAGCCTTCGGGGACAGGGGGCCAAGCCCCAGCATTTT | CASSLRGQGAKPQHF
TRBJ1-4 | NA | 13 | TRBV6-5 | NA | TGTGCCAGCAGAGGGTTTTCGGGAGAAAAACTGTTTTTT | CASRGFSGEKLFF
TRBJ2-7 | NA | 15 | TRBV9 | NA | TGTGCCAGCAGCGTAGAAGTGGGCAGCTCCTACGAGCAGTACTTC | CASSVEVGSSYEQYF
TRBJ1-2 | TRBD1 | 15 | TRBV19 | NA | TGTGCCAGTAGTCCCTTTGGACAGGGAACCTATGGCTACACCTTC | CASSPFGQGTYGYTF